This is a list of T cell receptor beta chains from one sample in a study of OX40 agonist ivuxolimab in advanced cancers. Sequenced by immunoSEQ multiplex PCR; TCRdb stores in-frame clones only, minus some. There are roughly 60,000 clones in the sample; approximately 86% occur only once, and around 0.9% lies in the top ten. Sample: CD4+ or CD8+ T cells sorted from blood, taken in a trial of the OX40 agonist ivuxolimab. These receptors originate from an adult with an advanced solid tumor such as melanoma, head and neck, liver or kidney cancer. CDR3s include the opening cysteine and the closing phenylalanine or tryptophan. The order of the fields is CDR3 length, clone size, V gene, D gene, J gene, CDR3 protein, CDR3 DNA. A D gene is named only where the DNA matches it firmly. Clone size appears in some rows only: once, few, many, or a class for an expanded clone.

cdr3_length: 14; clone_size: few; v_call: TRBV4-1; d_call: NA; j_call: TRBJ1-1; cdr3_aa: CASSQGNRANEAFF; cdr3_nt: TGCGCCAGCAGCCAAGGTAACAGGGCTAATGAAGCTTTCTTT
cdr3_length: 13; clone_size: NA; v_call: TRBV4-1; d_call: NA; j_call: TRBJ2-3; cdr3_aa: CASSQDPKDTQYF; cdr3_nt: TGCGCCAGCAGCCAAGATCCAAAAGATACGCAGTATTTT
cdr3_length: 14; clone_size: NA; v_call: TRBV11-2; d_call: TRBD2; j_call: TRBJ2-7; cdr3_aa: CASSSLAGLYEQYF; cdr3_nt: TGTGCCAGCAGCTCCTTAGCGGGCCTCTACGAGCAGTACTTC
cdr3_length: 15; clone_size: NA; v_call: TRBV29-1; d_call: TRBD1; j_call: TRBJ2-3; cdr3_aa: CSETTGQGAQYTQYF; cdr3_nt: TGCAGCGAAACTACGGGACAGGGGGCGCAATATACGCAGTATTTT
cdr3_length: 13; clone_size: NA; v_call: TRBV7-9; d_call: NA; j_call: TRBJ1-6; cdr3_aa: CASSWEGNSPLHF; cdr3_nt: TGTGCCAGCAGCTGGGAGGGTAATTCACCCCTCCACTTT
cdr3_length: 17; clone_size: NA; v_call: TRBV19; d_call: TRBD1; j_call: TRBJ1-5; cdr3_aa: CASSPMGRGYSNQPQHF; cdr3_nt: TGTGCCAGTAGTCCCATGGGCAGGGGGTATAGCAATCAGCCCCAGCATTTT
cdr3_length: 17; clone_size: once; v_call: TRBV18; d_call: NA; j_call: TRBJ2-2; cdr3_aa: CASSPPTARPNTGELFF; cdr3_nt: TGTGCCAGCTCACCACCTACAGCGCGGCCAAACACCGGGGAGCTGTTTTTT
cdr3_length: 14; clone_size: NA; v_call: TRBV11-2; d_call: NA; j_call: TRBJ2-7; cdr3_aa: CASSFSPQRLEQYF; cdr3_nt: TGTGCCAGCAGCTTTTCGCCACAGCGATTGGAACAGTACTTC
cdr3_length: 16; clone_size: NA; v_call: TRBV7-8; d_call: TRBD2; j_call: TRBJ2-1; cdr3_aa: CASSPLAGTSYNEQFF; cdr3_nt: TGTGCCAGCAGCCCGCTAGCGGGGACCTCCTACAATGAGCAGTTCTTC
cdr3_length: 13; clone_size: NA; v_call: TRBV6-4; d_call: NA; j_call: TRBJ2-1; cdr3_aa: CASSESSLNEQFF; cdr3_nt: TGTGCCAGCAGTGAATCTAGTCTCAATGAGCAGTTCTTC
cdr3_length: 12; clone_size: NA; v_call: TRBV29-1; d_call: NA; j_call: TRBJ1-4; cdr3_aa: CSVGGAREKLFF; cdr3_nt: TGCAGCGTTGGGGGGGCTAGGGAAAAACTGTTTTTT
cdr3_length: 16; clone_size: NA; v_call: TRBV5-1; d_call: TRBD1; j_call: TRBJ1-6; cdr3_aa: CASSGTAGQGGSPLHF; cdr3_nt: TGCGCCAGCAGCGGTACCGCGGGACAGGGAGGTTCACCCCTCCACTTT
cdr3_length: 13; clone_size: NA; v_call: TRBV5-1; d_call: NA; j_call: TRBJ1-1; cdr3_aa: CASSLGTDTEAFF; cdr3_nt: TGCGCCAGCAGCTTGGGGACAGACACTGAAGCTTTCTTT
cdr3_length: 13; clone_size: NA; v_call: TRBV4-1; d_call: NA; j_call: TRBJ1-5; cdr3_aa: CASSQDRDQPQHF; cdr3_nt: TGCGCCAGCAGCCAAGATCGTGATCAGCCCCAGCATTTT
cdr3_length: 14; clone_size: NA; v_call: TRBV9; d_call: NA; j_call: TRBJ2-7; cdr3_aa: CASSARLDSYEQYF; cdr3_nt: TGTGCCAGCAGCGCCCGCCTAGACAGCTACGAGCAGTACTTC
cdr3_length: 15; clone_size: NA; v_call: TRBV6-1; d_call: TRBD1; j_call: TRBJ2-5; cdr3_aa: CASSERTGNRETQYF; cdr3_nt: TGTGCCAGCAGTGAAAGGACAGGGAATAGGGAGACCCAGTACTTC
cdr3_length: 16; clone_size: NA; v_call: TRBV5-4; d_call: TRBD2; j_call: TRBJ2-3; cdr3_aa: CASSLGLEAGADTQYF; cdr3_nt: TGTGCCAGCAGCTTGGGGCTAGAAGCGGGAGCAGATACGCAGTATTTT
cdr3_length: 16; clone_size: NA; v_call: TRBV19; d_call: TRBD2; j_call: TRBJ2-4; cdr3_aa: CASSMTGGRAKNIQYF; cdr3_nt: TGTGCCAGTAGTATGACGGGGGGGCGAGCCAAAAACATTCAGTACTTC
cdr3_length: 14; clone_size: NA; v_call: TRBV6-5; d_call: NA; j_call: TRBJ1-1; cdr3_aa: CASGYHVGGTEAFF; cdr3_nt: TGTGCCAGCGGGTACCACGTGGGCGGGACTGAAGCTTTCTTT
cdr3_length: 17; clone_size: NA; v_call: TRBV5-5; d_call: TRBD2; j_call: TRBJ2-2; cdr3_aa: CASSRKLAGASTGELFF; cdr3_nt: TGTGCCAGCAGCCGGAAATTAGCGGGGGCCTCCACCGGGGAGCTGTTTTTT
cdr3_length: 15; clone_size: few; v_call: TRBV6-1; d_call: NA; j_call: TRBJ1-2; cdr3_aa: CASSETGTTVGGYTF; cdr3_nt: TGTGCCAGCAGTGAAACCGGGACAACAGTCGGTGGCTACACCTTC
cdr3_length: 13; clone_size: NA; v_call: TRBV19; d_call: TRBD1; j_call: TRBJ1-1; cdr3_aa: CASRFTGGTEAFF; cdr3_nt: TGTGCCAGTAGGTTCACAGGGGGCACTGAAGCTTTCTTT
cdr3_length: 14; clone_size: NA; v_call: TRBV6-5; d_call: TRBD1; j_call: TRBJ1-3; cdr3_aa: CASCRGSAGNTIYF; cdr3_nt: TGTGCCAGCTGCAGGGGGAGTGCTGGAAACACCATATATTTT
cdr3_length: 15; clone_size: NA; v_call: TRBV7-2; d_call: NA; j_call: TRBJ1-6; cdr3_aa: CASSLGIGQGSPLHF; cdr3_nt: TGTGCCAGCAGCTTAGGAATCGGGCAGGGGTCACCCCTCCACTTT
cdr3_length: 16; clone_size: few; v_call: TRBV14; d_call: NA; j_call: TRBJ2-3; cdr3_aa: CASSQERGTRTDTQYF; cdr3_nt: TGTGCCAGCAGCCAAGAAAGGGGGACCCGCACAGATACGCAGTATTTT
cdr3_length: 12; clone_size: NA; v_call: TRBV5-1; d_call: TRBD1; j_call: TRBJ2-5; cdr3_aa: CASSGTGETQYF; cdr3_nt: TGCGCCAGCAGCGGGACAGGGGAGACCCAGTACTTC
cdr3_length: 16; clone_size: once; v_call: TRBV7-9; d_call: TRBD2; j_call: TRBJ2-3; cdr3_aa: CASSEGLAGLTDTQYF; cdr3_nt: TGTGCCAGCAGCGAGGGACTAGCGGGACTCACAGATACGCAGTATTTT
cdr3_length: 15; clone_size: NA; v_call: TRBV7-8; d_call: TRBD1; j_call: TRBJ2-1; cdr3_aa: CASSFLTGGRNEQFF; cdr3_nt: TGTGCCAGCAGCTTCCTTACAGGGGGGCGTAATGAGCAGTTCTTC
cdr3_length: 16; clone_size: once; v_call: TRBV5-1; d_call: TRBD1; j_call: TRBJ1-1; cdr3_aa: CASSLGDRGRLTEAFF; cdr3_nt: TGCGCCAGCAGCTTGGGCGACAGGGGGCGGTTAACTGAAGCTTTCTTT
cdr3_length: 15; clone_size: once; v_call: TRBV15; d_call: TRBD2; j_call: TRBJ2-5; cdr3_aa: CATSRGPGLEETQYF; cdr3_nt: TGTGCCACCAGCAGGGGTCCGGGACTAGAAGAGACCCAGTACTTC
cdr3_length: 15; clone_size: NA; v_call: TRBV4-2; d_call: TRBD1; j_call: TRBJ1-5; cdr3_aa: CASSQGGTGGQPQHF; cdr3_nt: TGTGCCAGCAGCCAAGGAGGGACAGGGGGTCAGCCCCAGCATTTT
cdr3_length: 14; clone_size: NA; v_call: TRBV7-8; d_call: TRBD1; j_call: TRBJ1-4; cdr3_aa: CASSVGTGGEKLFF; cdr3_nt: TGTGCCAGCAGCGTCGGGACAGGGGGCGAAAAACTGTTTTTT
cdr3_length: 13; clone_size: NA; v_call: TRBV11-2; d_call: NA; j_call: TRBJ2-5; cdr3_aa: CASSLVAIETQYF; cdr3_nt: TGTGCCAGCAGCTTAGTAGCCATTGAGACCCAGTACTTC
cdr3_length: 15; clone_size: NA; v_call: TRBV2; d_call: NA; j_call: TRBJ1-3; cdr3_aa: CASSPSTGYANTIYF; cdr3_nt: TGTGCCAGCTCCCCATCTACAGGGTATGCGAACACCATATATTTT